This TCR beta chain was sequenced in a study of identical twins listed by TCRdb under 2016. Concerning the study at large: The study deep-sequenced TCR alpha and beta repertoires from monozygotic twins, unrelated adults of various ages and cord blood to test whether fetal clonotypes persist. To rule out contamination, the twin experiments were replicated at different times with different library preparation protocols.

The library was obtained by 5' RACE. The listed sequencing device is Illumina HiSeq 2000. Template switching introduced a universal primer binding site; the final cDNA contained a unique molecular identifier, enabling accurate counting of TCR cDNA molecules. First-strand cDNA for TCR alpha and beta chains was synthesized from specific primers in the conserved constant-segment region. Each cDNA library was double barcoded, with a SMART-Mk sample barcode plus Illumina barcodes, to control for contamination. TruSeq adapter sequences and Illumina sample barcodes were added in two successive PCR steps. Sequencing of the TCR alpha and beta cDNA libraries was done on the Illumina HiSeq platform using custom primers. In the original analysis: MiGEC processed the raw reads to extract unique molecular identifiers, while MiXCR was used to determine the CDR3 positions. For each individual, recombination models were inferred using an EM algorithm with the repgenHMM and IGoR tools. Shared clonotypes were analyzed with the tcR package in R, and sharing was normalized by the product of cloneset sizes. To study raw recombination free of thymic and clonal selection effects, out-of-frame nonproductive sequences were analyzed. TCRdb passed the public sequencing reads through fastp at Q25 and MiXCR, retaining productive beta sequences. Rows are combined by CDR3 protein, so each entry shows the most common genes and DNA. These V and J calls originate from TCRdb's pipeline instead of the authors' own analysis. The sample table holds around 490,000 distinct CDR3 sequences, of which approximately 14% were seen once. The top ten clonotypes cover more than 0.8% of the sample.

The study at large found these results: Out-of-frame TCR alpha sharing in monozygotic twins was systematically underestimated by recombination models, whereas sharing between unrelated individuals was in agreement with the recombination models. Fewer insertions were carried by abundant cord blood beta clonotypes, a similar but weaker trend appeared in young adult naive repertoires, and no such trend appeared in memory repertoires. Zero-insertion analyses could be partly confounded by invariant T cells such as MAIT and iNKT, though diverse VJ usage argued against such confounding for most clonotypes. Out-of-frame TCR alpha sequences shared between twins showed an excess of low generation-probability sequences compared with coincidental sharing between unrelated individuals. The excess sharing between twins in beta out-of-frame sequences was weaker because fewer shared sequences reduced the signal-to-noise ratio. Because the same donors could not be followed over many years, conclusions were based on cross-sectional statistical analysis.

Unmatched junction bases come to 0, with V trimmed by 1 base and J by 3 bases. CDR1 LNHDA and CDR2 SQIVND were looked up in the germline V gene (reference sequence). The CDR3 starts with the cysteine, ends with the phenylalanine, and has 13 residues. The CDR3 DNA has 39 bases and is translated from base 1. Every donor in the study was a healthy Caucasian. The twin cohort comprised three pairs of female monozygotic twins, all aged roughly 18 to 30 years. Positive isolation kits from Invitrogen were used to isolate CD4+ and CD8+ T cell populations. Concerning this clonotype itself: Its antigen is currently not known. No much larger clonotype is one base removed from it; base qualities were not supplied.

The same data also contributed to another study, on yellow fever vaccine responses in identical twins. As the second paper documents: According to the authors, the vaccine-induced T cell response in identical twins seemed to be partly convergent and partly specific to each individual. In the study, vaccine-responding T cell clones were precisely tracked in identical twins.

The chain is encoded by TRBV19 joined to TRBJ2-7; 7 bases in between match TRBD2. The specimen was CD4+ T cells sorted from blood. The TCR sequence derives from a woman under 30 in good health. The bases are TGTGCCAGTAGTATAGCGGGGGGCTACGAGCAGTACTTC. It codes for CASSIAGGYEQYF.